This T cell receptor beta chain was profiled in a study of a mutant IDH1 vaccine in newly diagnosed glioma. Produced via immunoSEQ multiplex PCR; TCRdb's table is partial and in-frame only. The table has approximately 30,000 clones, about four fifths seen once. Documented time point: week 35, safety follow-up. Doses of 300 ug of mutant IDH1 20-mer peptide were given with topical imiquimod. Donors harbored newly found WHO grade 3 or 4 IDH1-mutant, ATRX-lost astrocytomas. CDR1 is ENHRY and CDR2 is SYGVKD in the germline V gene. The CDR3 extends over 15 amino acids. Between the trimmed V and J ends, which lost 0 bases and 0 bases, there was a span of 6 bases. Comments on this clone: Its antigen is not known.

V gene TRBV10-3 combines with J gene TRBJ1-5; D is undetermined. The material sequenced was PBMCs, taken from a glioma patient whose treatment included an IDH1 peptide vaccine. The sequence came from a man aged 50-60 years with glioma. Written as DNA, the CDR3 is TGTGCCATCAGTGAGTCGTTCTCTAGCAATCAGCCCCAGCATTTT. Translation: CAISESFSSNQPQHF.